This T cell receptor (beta chain) was observed in a study of blood T cell repertoires in COVID-19. The wider study: Whether acute or convalescent, the COVID-19 samples came from the United States, Italy and Spain.

During active infection, Seattle patients enrolled and were then monitored through disease. From germline, CDR1 is MDHEN and CDR2 SYDVKM. CDR3 length: 15 amino acids. Trimming removed 1 base at V and 0 bases at J, with 9 bases between. The authors' processing: It was from reference gene primer amplification that nucleated cell counts were estimated. Assay: immunoSEQ multiplex PCR; the TCRdb copy retains only in-frame clones and omits some. The V and J calls and clone size are taken from that table; D and trimming were inferred from the DNA. The sample lists roughly 350,000 clones, about 90% seen once, with more than 9% in the top ten.

The clonotype comes from a woman aged 30 to 39 with COVID-19, enrolled during active disease. This chain joins TRBV28 and TRBJ1-1, with no clear D. Sequencing used peripheral blood. The CDR3 region has the DNA TGTGCCAGCAGTTTATTGGAGATTTTGAACACTGAAGCTTTCTTT. It translates to CASSLLEILNTEAFF.